These T cell receptor beta chains were read from a single sample in a study of CD8 T cells in ankylosing spondylitis. TCRdb passed the 5' RACE reads through MiXCR, listing each CDR3 protein once. The table includes hundreds of thousands of distinct CDR3 sequences, over 9.5% detected once. The material sequenced was blood, either unsorted or a sorted T cell fraction (not recorded which). The source of these receptors is a male donor with ankylosing spondylitis or in good health (not recorded which). CDR3s include the opening cysteine and the closing phenylalanine or tryptophan. A D gene is named only where the DNA matches it firmly. Clone size is shown for a subset of rows, as once, few, many or a class of expanded clone.

j_call v_call d_call clone_size cdr3_aa cdr3_nt
TRBJ2-2 TRBV7-8 . few CASSLERTANTGELFF TGTGCCAGCAGCTTAGAGCGGACCGCGAACACCGGGGAGCTGTTTTTT
TRBJ1-1 TRBV5-1 . many CASSPEWDTEAFF TGCGCCAGCAGCCCGGAGTGGGACACTGAAGCTTTCTTT
TRBJ2-7 TRBV27 TRBD1 many CASSGTRSGQGKQYF TGTGCCAGCAGTGGGACGAGATCGGGACAGGGGAAGCAGTACTTC
TRBJ2-5 TRBV9 TRBD2 . CASSPSGFVETQYF TGTGCCAGCAGCCCTAGCGGCTTCGTAGAGACCCAGTACTTC
TRBJ2-1 TRBV28 TRBD2 . CASTPVAGALGLYNEQFF TGTGCCAGCACTCCCGTAGCGGGGGCCCTGGGGTTATACAATGAGCAGTTCTTC
TRBJ1-2 TRBV5-1 . . CASSLETEGGYTF TGCGCCAGCAGCTTGGAGACGGAGGGCGGCTACACCTTC
TRBJ1-5 TRBV6-5 . many CASSYEGQGRNQPQHF TGTGCCAGCAGTTACGAGGGGCAAGGCCGCAATCAGCCCCAGCATTTT
TRBJ2-1 TRBV13 . few CASSFSTVSYNEQFF TGTGCCAGCAGCTTTTCGACAGTGTCCTACAATGAGCAGTTCTTC
TRBJ2-7 TRBV5-1 . . CASSESPDYEQYF TGCGCCAGCAGCGAGTCCCCGGACTACGAGCAGTACTTC
TRBJ1-6 TRBV12-3/TRBV12-4 . many CASRLDLNSPLHF TGTGCCAGCAGATTGGACCTTAATTCACCCCTCCACTTT
TRBJ1-3 TRBV11-2 . many CASSLPGPSGNTIYF TGTGCCAGCAGCTTACCAGGTCCTTCTGGAAACACCATATATTTT
TRBJ2-5 TRBV5-6 TRBD1 . CASSLLLLGGFGEETQYF TGTGCCAGCAGCTTGCTCCTCTTAGGGGGCTTCGGGGAAGAGACCCAGTACTTC
TRBJ2-7 TRBV20-1 . many CSANAPSITYEQYF TGCAGTGCAAATGCGCCATCTATTACCTACGAGCAGTACTTC
TRBJ2-5 TRBV12-3/TRBV12-4 . many CASTLKLYYGRTQYF TGTGCCAGCACCCTAAAACTCTATTACGGGAGGACCCAGTACTTC
TRBJ1-3 TRBV5-1 TRBD1 few CASSLGTGSNSGNTIYF TGCGCCAGCAGCCTAGGGACAGGGTCGAACTCTGGAAACACCATATATTTT
TRBJ1-1 TRBV7-9 TRBD1 many CASSFQTGITEAFF TGTGCCAGCAGCTTCCAGACAGGGATAACTGAAGCTTTCTTT
TRBJ2-7 TRBV7-8 . . CASSLLLGTVSYEQYF TGTGCCAGCAGCTTATTGCTGGGCACAGTGTCCTACGAGCAGTACTTC
TRBJ1-3 TRBV28 TRBD1 few CASSTLRGPGNTIYF TGTGCCAGCAGTACCCTCAGGGGGCCTGGAAACACCATATATTTT
TRBJ1-5 TRBV20-1 . . CSAREGGQGDTQPQHF TGCAGTGCTAGAGAGGGGGGGCAGGGTGACACTCAGCCCCAGCATTTT
TRBJ2-7 TRBV28 . many CASAIQGYGYEQYF TGTGCCAGCGCAATCCAGGGGTACGGGTACGAGCAGTACTTC
TRBJ2-5 TRBV25-1 TRBD1 many CASSEGTGVRETQYF TGTGCCAGCAGTGAAGGGACAGGGGTGCGAGAGACCCAGTACTTC
TRBJ2-6 TRBV18 . few CASSPMGGPGSGANVLTF TGTGCCAGCTCACCAATGGGCGGGCCTGGCTCTGGGGCCAACGTCCTGACTTTC
TRBJ2-1 TRBV12-3/TRBV12-4 TRBD2 many CASSSPGLTNEQFF TGTGCCAGCAGTTCCCCGGGACTAACCAATGAGCAGTTCTTC
TRBJ2-7 TRBV5-6 . few CASSFSRAGEQYF TGTGCCAGCAGCTTTAGCAGGGCGGGGGAGCAGTACTTC
TRBJ1-4 TRBV7-2 TRBD1 few CASSLWTGGNEKLFF TGTGCCAGCAGCCTTTGGACAGGGGGGAATGAAAAACTGTTTTTT
TRBJ2-6 TRBV9 . few CASSSPGWSGPGANVLTF TGTGCCAGCAGCTCGCCGGGTTGGTCCGGCCCTGGGGCCAACGTCCTGACTTTC
TRBJ2-3 TRBV28 . . CASTTPGDTDTQYF TGTGCCAGCACCACCCCTGGAGACACAGATACGCAGTATTTT
TRBJ2-4 TRBV20-1 . many CSARSLGGAKNIQYF TGCAGTGCTCGAAGCTTAGGGGGGGCCAAAAACATTCAGTACTTC
TRBJ1-5 TRBV11-2 TRBD1 . CASSLGTGTGGTQPQHF TGTGCCAGCAGCTTAGGGACCGGGACAGGGGGCACTCAGCCCCAGCATTTT
TRBJ2-1 TRBV4-2 . many CASSQEEGGYNEQFF TGTGCCAGCAGCCAAGAAGAGGGGGGTTACAATGAGCAGTTCTTC
TRBJ2-1 TRBV28 . . CASRSDPSNEQFF TGTGCCAGCAGATCGGACCCATCCAATGAGCAGTTCTTC
TRBJ2-1 TRBV7-2 . many CASSPQGEQFF TGTGCCAGCAGCCCCCAGGGTGAGCAGTTCTTC
TRBJ2-3 TRBV29-1 TRBD2 many CSVRTSGAADTQYF TGCAGCGTTCGGACTAGCGGGGCCGCAGATACGCAGTATTTT
TRBJ2-2 TRBV7-3 . many CASSPSGPTTNTGELFF TGTGCCAGCAGCCCTTCGGGGCCAACCACGAACACCGGGGAGCTGTTTTTT
TRBJ1-5 TRBV27 . . CASSERTHRKPQHF TGTGCCAGCAGCGAACGGACCCACCGAAAGCCCCAGCATTTT
TRBJ1-5 TRBV12-3/TRBV12-4 . many CASSLLRGSNQPQHF TGTGCCAGCAGTTTGCTCAGGGGTAGCAATCAGCCCCAGCATTTT
TRBJ2-1 TRBV3-1 TRBD2 . CASSPGLDWYDEQFF TGTGCCAGCAGCCCGGGACTAGATTGGTACGATGAGCAGTTCTTC